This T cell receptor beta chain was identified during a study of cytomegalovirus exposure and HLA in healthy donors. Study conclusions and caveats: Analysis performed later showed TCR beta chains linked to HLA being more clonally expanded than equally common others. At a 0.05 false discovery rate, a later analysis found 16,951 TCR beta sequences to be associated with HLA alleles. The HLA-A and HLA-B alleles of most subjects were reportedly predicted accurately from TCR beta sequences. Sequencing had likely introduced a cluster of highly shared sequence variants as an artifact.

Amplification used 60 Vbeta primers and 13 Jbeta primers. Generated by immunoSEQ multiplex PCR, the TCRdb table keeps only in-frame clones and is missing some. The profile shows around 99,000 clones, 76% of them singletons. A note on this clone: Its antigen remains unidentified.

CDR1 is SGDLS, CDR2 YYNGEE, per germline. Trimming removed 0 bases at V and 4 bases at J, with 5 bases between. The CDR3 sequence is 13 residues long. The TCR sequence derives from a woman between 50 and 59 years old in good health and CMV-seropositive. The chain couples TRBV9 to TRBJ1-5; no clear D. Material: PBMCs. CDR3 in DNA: TGTGCCAGCAGCGTAGATGTAAATCAGCCCCAGCATTTT. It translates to CASSVDVNQPQHF. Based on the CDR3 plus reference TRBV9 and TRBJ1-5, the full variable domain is DSGVTQTPKHLITATGQRVTLRCSPRSGDLSVYWYQQSLDQGLQFLIQYYNGEERAKGNILERFSAQQFPDLHSELNLSSLELGDSALYFCASSVDVNQPQHFGDGTRLSIL.